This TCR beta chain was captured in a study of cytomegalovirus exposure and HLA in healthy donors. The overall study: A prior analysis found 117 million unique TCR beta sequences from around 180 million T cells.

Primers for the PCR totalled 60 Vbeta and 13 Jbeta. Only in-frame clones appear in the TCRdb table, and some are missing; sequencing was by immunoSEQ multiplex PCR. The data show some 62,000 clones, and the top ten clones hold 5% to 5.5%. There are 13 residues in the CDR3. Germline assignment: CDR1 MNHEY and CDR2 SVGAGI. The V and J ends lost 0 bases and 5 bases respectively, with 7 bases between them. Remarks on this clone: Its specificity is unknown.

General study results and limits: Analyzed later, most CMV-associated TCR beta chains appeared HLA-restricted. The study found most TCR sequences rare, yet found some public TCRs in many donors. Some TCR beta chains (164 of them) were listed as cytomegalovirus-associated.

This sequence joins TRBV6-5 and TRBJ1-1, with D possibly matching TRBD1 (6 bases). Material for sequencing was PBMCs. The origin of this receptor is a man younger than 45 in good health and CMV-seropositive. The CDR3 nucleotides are TGTGCCAGCAGTTACTCACAGGGAACTGAAGCTTTCTTT. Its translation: CASSYSQGTEAFF.